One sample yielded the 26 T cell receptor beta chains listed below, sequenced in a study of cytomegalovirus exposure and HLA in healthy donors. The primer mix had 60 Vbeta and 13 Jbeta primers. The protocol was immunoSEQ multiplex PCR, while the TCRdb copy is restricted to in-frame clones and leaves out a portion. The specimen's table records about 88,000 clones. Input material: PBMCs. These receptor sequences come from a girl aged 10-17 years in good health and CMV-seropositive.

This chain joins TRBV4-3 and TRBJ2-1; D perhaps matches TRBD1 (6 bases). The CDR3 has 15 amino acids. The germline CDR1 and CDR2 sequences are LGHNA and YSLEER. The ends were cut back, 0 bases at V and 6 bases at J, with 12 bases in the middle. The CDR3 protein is CASSQEVGRGNEQFF. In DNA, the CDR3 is TGCGCCAGCAGCCAAGAGGTTGGCAGGGGCAATGAGCAGTTCTTC.

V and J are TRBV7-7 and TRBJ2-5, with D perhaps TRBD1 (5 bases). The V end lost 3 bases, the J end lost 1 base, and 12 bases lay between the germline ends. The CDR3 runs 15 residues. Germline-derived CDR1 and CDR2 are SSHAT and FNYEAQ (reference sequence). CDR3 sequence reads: CASSFWQGGQETQYF. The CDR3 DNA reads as TGTGCCAGCAGCTTTTGGCAGGGCGGCCAAGAGACCCAGTACTTC.

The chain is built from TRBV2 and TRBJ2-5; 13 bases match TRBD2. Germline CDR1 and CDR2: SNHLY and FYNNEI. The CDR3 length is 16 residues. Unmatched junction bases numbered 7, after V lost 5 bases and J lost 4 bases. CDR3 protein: CASSHRLAGGRETQYF. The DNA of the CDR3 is TGTGCCAGCAGTCATAGACTAGCGGGGGGACGAGAGACCCAGTACTTC.

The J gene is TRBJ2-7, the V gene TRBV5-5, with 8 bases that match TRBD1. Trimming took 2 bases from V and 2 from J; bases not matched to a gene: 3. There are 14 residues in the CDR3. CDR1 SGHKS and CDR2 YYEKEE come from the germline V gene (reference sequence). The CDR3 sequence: CASSLGQGAYEQYF. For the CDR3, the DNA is TGTGCCAGCAGCTTAGGACAGGGAGCCTACGAGCAGTACTTC.

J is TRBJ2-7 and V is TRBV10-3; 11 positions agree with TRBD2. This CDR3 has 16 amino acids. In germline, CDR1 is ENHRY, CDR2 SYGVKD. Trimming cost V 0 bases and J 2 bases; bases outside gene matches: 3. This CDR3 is CAISESLAGGAYEQYF. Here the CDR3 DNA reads TGTGCCATCAGTGAGTCGCTAGCGGGGGGCGCCTACGAGCAGTACTTC.

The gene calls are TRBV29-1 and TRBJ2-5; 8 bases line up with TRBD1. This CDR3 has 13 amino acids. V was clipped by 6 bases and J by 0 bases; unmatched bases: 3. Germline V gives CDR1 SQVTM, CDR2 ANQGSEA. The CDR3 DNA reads TGCAGCGTGGACAGGGAGTACCAAGAGACCCAGTACTTC. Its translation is CSVDREYQETQYF.

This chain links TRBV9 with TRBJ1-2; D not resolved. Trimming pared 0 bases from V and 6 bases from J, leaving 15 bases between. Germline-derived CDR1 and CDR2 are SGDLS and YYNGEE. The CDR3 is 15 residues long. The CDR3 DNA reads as TGTGCCAGCAGCGTAGACCCGAGCGGCAATCATGGCTACACCTTC. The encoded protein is CASSVDPSGNHGYTF.

CDR3 sequence (DNA): TGTGCCAGCAGTTTAGGTTTACTCATGGTTCAGCCCCAGCATTTT. It is translated as CASSLGLLMVQPQHF. V usage is TRBV28 and J usage is TRBJ1-5; D ambiguous. The CDR3 has 15 residues. The germline gives CDR1 MDHEN, CDR2 SYDVKM. Trimming removed 2 bases at V and 6 bases at J, with 14 bases between.

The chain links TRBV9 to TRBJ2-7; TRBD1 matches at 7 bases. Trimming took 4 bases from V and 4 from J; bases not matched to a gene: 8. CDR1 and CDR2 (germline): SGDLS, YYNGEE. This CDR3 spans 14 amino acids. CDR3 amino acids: CASSPYPTGYEQYV. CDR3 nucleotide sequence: TGTGCCAGCAGCCCTTACCCGACAGGGTACGAGCAGTACGTC.

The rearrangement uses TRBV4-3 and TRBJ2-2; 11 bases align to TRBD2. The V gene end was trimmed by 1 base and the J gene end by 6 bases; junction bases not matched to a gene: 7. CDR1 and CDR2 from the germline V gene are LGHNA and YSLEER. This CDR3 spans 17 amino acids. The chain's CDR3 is CASSQGTSGGLAGELFF. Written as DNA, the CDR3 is TGCGCCAGCAGCCAAGGAACTAGCGGGGGCTTGGCCGGGGAGCTGTTTTTT.

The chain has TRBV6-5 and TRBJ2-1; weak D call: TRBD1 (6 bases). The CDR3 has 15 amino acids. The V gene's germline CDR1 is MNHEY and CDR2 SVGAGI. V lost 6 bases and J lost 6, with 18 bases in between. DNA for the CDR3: TGTGCCAGCAGCCCTCAAAAGGGGGTTGTCAATGAGCAGTTCTTC. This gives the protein CASSPQKGVVNEQFF.

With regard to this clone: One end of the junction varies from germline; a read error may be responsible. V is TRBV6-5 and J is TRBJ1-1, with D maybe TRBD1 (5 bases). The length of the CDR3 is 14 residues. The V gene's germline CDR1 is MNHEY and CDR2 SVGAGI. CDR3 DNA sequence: TGTGCCAGCAGTTATGCCGCAGGGAACACTGAAGATTTCTTT. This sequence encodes CASSYAAGNTEDFF.

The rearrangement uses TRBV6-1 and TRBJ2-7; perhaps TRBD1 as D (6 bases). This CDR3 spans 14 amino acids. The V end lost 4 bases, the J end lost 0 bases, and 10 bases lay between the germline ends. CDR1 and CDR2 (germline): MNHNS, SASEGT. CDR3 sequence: CASSGDNGSYEQYV. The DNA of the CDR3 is TGTGCCAGCAGTGGGGACAATGGCTCCTACGAGCAGTACGTC.

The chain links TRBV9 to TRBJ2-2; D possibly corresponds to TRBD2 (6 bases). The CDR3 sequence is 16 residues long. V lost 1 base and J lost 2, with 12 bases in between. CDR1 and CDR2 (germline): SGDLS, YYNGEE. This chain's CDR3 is CASSVRREVNTGELFF. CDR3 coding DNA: TGTGCCAGCAGCGTACGGAGGGAGGTTAACACCGGGGAGCTGTTTTTT. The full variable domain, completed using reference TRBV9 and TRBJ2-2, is DSGVTQTPKHLITATGQRVTLRCSPRSGDLSVYWYQQSLDQGLQFLIQYYNGEERAKGNILERFSAQQFPDLHSELNLSSLELGDSALYFCASSVRREVNTGELFFGEGSRLTVL.

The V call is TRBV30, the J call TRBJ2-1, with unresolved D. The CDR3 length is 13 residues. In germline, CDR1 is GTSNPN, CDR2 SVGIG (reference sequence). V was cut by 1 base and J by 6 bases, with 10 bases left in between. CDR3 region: CAWSATLLNEQFF. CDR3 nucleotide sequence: TGTGCCTGGAGTGCGACACTTCTCAATGAGCAGTTCTTC.

For the CDR3, the DNA is TGCGCCAGCAGCCAAAGATTTACAGGGGGATTGCACAATGAGCAGTTCTTC. This codes for CASSQRFTGGLHNEQFF. The chain joins TRBV4-1 to TRBJ2-1, with TRBD1 matching 8 bases. V lost 2 bases and J lost 5; bases outside the gene matches: 11. Looked up from germline, CDR1 is MGHRA and CDR2 is YSYEKL. The CDR3 loop spans 17 amino acids.

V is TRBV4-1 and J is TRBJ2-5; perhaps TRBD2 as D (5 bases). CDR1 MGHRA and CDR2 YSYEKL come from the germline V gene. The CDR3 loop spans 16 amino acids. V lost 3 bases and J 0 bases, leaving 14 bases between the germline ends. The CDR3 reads CASSHPRSGDQETQYF. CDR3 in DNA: TGCGCCAGCAGCCACCCCAGATCCGGGGACCAAGAGACCCAGTACTTC.

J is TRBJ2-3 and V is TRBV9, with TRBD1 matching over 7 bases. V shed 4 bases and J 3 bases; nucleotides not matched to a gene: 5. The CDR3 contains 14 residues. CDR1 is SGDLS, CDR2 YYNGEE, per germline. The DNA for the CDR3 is TGTGCCAGCAGCCCCGACAGGGTGACAGATACGCAGTATTTT. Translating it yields CASSPDRVTDTQYF.

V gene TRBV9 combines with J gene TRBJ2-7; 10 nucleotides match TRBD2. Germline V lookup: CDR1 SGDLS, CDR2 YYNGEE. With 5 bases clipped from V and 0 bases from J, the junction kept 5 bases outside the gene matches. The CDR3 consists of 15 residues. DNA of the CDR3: TGTGCCAGCAGTCGTGGACTAGCGGACTCCTACGAGCAGTACTTC. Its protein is CASSRGLADSYEQYF.

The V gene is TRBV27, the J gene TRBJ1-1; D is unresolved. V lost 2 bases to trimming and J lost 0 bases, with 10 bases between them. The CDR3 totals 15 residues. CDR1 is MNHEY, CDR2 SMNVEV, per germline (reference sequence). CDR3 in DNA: TGTGCCAGCAGTTTAAAGTTCCACTTGAACACTGAAGCTTTCTTT. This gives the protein CASSLKFHLNTEAFF.

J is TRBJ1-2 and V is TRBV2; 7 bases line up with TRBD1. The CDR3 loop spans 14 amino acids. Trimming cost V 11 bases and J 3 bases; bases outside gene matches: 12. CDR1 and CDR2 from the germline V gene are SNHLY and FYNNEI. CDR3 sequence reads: CAGGPGQADYGYTF. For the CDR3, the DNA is TGTGCCGGAGGGCCTGGACAGGCAGACTATGGCTACACCTTC. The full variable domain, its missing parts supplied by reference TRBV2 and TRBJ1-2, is EPEVTQTPSHQVTQMGQEVILRCVPISNHLYFYWYRQILGQKVEFLVSFYNNEISEKSEIFDDQFSVERPDGSNFTLKIRSTKLEDSAMYFCAGGPGQADYGYTFGSGTRLTVV.

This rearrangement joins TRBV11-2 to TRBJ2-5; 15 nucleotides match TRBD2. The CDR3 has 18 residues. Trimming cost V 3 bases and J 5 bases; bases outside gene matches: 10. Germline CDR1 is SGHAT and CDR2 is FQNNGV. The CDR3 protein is CASSFPSGLAGGRETQYF. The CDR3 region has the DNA TGTGCCAGCAGCTTCCCGTCCGGACTAGCGGGGGGGCGTGAGACCCAGTACTTC.

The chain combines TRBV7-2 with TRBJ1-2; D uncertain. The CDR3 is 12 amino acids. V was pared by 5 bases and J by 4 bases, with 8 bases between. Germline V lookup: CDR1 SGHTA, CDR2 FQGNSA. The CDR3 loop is CASSAGLYGYTF. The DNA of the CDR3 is TGTGCCAGCAGCGCCGGTCTCTATGGCTACACCTTC.

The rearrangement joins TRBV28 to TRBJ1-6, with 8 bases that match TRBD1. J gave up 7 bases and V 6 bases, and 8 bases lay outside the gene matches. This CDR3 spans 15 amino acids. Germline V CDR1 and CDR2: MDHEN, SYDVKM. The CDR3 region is CASSRTGGGNSPLHF. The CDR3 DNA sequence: TGTGCCAGCAGCAGAACAGGGGGAGGCAATTCACCCCTCCACTTT.

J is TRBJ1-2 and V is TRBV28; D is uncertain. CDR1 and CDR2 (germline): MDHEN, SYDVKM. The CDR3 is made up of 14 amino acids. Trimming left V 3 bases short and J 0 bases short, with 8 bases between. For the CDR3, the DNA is TGTGCCAGCAGTTTTGGGCTTACTAACTATGGCTACACCTTC. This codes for CASSFGLTNYGYTF.

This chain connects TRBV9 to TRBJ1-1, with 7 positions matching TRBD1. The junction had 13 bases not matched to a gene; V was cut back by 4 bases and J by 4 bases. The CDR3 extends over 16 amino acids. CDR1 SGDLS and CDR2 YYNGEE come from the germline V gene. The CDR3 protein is CASSPPVDRAFTEAFF. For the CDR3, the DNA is TGTGCCAGCAGCCCACCTGTCGACAGGGCCTTCACTGAAGCTTTCTTT. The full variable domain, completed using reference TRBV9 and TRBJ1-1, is DSGVTQTPKHLITATGQRVTLRCSPRSGDLSVYWYQQSLDQGLQFLIQYYNGEERAKGNILERFSAQQFPDLHSELNLSSLELGDSALYFCASSPPVDRAFTEAFFGQGTRLTVV.